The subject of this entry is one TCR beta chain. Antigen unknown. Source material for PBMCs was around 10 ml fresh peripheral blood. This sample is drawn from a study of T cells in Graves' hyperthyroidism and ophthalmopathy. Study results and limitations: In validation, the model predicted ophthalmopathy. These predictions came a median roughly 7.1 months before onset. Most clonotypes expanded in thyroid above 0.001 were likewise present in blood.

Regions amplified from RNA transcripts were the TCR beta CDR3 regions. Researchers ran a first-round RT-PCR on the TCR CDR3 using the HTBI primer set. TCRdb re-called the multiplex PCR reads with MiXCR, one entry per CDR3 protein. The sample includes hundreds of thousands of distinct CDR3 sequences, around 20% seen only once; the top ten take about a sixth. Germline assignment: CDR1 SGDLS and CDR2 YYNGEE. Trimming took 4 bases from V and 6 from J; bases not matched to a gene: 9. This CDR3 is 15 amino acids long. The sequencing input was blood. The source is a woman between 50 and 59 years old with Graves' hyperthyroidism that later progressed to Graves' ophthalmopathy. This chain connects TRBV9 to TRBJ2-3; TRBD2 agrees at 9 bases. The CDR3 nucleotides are TGTGCCAGCAGCCCCGGGACTAGCTGGCGGGATACGCAGTATTTT. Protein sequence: CASSPGTSWRDTQYF.